This TCR beta chain came from a study of metastatic and nonmetastatic thyroid tumors. Study in general: Both malignant and benign thyroid patients supplied peripheral blood and tumor or nodule tissue samples, across which the repertoires of these patients were then compared.

Germline assignment: CDR1 MGHRA and CDR2 YSYEKL. V was pared by 4 bases and J by 4 bases, with 18 bases between. CDR3 length: 16 amino acids. Original analysis: Using the CDR3 differences seen across clinicopathological groups, the authors built a distant-metastasis classifier for papillary thyroid cancer, which was meant to discriminate distant-metastatic patients. TCRdb ran MiXCR on the PCR reads. The V and J calls were determined by TCRdb, not by the authors. The sample carries 20,000 or so clones, over 30% recorded once. Whole-study findings and limits: Within blood and tumor, benign nodules reportedly had significantly lower TCR beta diversity than malignant thyroid tumors did.

Patients were all untreated before their thyroid surgery. By frequency in the sample, this clone is medium-sized. The antigen is unknown. The source is a female donor with papillary thyroid cancer or a benign thyroid nodule (not recorded which). Some clones in this sample may be carry-over from other donors' samples. The genes are TRBV4-1 and TRBJ2-3; D tentatively reads TRBD1 or TRBD2 (6 bases each). The material sequenced was blood. Here the CDR3 reads CASSLGRGGSADTQYF. The CDR3 bases are TGCGCCAGCAGCCTGGGTCGAGGGGGGTCTGCAGATACGCAGTATTTT.